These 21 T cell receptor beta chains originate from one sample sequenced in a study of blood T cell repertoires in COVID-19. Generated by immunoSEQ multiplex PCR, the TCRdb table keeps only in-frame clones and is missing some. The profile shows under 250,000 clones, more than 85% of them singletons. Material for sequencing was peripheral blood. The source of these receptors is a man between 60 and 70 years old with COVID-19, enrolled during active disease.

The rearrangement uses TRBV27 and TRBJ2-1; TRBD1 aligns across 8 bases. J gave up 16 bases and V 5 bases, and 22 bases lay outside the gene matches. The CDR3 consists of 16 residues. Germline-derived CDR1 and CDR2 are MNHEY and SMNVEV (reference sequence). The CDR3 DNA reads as TGTGCCAGCAGTCCCAAACCTCGGACAGGGAGGAACGAACAATTCTTC. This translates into CASSPKPRTGRNEQFF.

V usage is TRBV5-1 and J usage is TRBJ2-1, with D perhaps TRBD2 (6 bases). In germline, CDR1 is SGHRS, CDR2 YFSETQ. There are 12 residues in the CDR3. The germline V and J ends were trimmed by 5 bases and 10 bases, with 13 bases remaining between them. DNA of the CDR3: TGCGCCAGCAGGGATAGCGGATCGGAGCAGTTCTTC. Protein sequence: CASRDSGSEQFF.

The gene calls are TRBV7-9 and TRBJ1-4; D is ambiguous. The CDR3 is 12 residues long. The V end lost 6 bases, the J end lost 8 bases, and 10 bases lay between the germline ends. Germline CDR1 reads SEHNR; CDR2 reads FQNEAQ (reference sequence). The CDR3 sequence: CASSRPGEKLFF. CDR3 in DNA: TGTGCCAGCAGTCGGCCGGGGGAAAAACTGTTTTTT.

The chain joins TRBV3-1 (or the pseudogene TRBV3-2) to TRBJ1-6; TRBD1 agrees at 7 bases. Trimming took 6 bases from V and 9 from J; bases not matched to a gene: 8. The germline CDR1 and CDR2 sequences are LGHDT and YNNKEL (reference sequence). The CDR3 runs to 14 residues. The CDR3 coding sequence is TGTGCCAGCAGACGACAGGGTCAAGGTTCACCCCTCCACTTT. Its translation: CASRRQGQGSPLHF.

CDR3 in DNA: TGTGCCAGCAGCTATTCGGGGTACGACGAGCAGTACTTC. It specifies CASSYSGYDEQYF. V and J are TRBV11-2 and TRBJ2-7; D is possibly TRBD2 (5 bases). This CDR3 has 13 amino acids. V lost 4 bases and J 5 bases, leaving 12 bases between the germline ends. The germline V gene encodes CDR1 SGHAT and CDR2 FQNNGV.

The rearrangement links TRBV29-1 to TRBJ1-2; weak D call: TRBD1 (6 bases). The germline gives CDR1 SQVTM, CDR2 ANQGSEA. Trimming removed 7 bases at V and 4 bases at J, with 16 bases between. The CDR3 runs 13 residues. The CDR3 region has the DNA TGCAGCGCACTGGGGGCAGGGTCCTATGGCTACACCTTC. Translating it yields CSALGAGSYGYTF.

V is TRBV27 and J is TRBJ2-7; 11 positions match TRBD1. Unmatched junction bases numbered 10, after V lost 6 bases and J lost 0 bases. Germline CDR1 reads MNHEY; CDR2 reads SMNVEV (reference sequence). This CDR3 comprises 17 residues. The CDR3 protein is CASRGTGGGRSSYEQYF. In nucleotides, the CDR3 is TGTGCCAGCAGGGGGACAGGGGGGGGCCGGAGCTCCTACGAGCAGTACTTC.

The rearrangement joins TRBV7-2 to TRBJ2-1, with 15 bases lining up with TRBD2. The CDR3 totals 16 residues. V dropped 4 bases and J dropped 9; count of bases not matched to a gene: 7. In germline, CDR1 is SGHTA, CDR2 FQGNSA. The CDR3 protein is CASSSPGLAGGFEQFF. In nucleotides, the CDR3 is TGTGCCAGCAGCTCTCCGGGACTAGCGGGAGGATTTGAGCAGTTCTTC. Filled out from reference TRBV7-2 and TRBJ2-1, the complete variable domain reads GAGVSQSPSNKVTEKGKDVELRCDPISGHTALYWYRQSLGQGLEFLIYFQGNSAPDKSGLPSDRFSAERTGGSVSTLTIQRTQQEDSAVYLCASSSPGLAGGFEQFFGPGTRLTVL.

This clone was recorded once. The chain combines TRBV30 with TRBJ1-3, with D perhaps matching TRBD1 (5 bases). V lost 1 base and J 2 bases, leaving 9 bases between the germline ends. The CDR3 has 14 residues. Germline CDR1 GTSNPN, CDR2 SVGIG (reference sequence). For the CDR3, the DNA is TGTGCCTGGAGTGCCAGCAGGGCTGGAAACACCATATATTTT. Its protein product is CAWSASRAGNTIYF.

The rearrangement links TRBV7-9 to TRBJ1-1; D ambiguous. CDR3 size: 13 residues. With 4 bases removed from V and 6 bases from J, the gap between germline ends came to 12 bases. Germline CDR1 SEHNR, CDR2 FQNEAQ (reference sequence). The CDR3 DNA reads TGTGCCAGCAGCTACACCAGCGTCGCTGAAGCTTTCTTT. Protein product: CASSYTSVAEAFF. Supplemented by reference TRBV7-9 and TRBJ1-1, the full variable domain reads DTGVSQNPRHKITKRGQNVTFRCDPISEHNRLYWYRQTLGQGPEFLTYFQNEAQLEKSRLLSDRFSAERPKGSFSTLEIQRTEQGDSAMYLCASSYTSVAEAFFGQGTRLTVV.

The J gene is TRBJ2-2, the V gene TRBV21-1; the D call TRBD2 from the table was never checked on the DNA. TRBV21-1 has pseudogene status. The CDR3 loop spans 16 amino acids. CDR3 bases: TGTGCCAGCACCTTCGAGGGACTTTTGGGCACCGGGGAGCTGTTTTTT. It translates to CASTFEGLLGTGELFF.

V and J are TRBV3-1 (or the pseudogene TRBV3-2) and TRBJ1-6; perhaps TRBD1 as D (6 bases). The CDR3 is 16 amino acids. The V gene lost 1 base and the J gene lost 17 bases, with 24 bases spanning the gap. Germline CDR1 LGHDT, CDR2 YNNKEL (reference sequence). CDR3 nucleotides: TGTGCCAGCAGCCAAGCAAGGCTCCGGGACAACCTCCTGGTCCACTTT. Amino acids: CASSQARLRDNLLVHF.

The CDR3 DNA reads as TGTGCCAGCAGCCAAGATATCCGTCAGGGGGCGGACAATGAGCAGTTCTTC. Its translation is CASSQDIRQGADNEQFF. This chain uses TRBV4-2 with TRBJ2-1; 8 nucleotides line up with TRBD1. Germline values: CDR1 LGHNA, CDR2 YNFKEQ. CDR3 size: 17 residues. Trimming at V came to 0 bases and at J to 5 bases, leaving 9 bases not matched to a gene.

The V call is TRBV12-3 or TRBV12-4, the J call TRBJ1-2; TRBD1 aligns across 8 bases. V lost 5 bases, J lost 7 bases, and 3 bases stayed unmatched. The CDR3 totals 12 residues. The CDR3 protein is CASSIQGGGYTF. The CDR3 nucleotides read TGTGCCAGCAGTATACAGGGGGGTGGCTACACCTTC.

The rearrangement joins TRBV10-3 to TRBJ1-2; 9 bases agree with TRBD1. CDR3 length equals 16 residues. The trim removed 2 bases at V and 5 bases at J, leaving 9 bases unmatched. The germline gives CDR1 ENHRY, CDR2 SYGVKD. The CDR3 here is CAISEDPTGGRYGYTF. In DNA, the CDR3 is TGTGCCATCAGTGAGGATCCGACAGGGGGGAGGTATGGCTACACCTTC.

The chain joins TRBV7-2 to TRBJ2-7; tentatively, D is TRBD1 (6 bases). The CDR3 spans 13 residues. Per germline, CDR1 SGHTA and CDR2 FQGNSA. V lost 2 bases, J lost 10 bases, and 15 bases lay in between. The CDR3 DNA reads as TGTGCCAGCAGCTTACCTGGACAGCCCGGACAGTACTTC. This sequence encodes CASSLPGQPGQYF. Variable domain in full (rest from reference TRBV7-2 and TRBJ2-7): GAGVSQSPSNKVTEKGKDVELRCDPISGHTALYWYRQSLGQGLEFLIYFQGNSAPDKSGLPSDRFSAERTGGSVSTLTIQRTQQEDSAVYLCASSLPGQPGQYFGPGTRLTVT.

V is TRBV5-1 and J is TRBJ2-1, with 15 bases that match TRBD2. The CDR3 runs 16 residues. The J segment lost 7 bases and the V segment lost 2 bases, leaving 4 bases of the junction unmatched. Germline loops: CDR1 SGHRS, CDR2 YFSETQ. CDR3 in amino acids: CASSLSGTSGRNEQFF. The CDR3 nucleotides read TGCGCCAGCAGCTTATCCGGGACTAGCGGGAGGAATGAGCAGTTCTTC.

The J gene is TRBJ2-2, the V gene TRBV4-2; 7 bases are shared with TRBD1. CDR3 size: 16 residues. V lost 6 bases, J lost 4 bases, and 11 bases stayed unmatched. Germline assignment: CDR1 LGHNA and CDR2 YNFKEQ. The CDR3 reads CASRPSDRVGTGELFF. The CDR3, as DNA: TGTGCCAGCAGGCCATCAGACAGGGTTGGCACCGGGGAGCTGTTTTTT.

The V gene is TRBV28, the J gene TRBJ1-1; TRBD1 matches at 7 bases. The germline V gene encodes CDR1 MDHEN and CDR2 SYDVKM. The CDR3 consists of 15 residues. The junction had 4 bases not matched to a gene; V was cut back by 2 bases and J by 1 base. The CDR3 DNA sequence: TGTGCCAGCAGTTTACGGACAGGACCGAACACTGAAGCTTTCTTT. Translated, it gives CASSLRTGPNTEAFF.

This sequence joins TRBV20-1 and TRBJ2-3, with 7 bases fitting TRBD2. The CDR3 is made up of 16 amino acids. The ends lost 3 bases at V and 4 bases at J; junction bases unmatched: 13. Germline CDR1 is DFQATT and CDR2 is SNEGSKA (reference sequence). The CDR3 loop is CSASRPGGGRADTQYF. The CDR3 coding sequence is TGCAGTGCTAGTCGCCCGGGGGGAGGGCGCGCAGATACGCAGTATTTT.

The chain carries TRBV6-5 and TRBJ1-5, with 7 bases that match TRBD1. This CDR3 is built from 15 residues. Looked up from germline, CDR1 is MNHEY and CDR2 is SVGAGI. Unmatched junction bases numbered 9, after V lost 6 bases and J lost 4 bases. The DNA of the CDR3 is TGTGCCAGCAGACCCGGGACAGCGATTAATCAGCCCCAGCATTTT. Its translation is CASRPGTAINQPQHF.